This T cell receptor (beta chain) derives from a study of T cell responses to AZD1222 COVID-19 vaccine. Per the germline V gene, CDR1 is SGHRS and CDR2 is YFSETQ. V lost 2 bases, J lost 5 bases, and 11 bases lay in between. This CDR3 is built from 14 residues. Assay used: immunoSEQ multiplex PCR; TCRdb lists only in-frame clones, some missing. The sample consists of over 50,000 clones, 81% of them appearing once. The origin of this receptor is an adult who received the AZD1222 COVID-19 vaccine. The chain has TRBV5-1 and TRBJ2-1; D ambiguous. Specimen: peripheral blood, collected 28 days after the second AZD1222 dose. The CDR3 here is CASSLTGSDNEQFF. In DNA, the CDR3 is TGCGCCAGCAGCTTAACCGGGTCGGACAATGAGCAGTTCTTC.